The 27 T cell receptor beta chains presented below share a single source sample, sequenced in a study of T cells in Graves' hyperthyroidism and ophthalmopathy. From RNA transcripts, TCR beta CDR3 regions were amplified. The HTBI set primed first-round TCR CDR3 RT-PCR. TCRdb re-called the multiplex PCR reads with MiXCR, one entry per CDR3 protein. Seen here are roughly 180,000 distinct CDR3 sequences, about 9% observed once, and the top ten hold around 20%. The sequencing input was blood. These receptor sequences come from a woman aged 18-29 years with Graves' hyperthyroidism that later progressed to Graves' ophthalmopathy.

This clonotype was observed many times. This chain links TRBV7-8 with TRBJ1-4; no clear D gene. CDR1 SGHVS and CDR2 FQNEAQ come from the germline V gene. This CDR3 region has 15 residues. Trimming removed 3 bases from V and 5 bases from J, with 13 bases in between. The CDR3 is CASSFGRGENEKLFF. The DNA for the CDR3 is TGTGCCAGCAGCTTCGGACGGGGAGAAAATGAAAAACTGTTTTTT.

This clonotype was counted many times. The V call is TRBV6-1, the J call TRBJ1-2; a weak D match, TRBD1 (5 bases). The CDR3 has 14 residues. From germline, CDR1 is MNHNS and CDR2 SASEGT. V was clipped by 5 bases and J by 2 bases, with 12 bases between them. The CDR3 bases are TGTGCCAGCAGTCTAGGGGAGTACAACTATGGCTACACCTTC. It yields the protein CASSLGEYNYGYTF.

This clonotype was counted only a few times. This chain joins TRBV6-1 and TRBJ2-7; 8 bases agree with TRBD2. Germline CDR1 and CDR2: MNHNS and SASEGT. CDR3 length: 17 residues. Losses at the gene ends were 8 bases for V and 2 bases for J; bases not matched to a gene: 17. The CDR3: CASEDARFGGATYEQYF. The CDR3 region has the DNA TGTGCCAGCGAGGATGCAAGGTTCGGGGGGGCAACCTACGAGCAGTACTTC.

This clonotype has ten or more counts. The chain is built from TRBV20-1 and TRBJ1-2, with a weak D call TRBD1 (6 bases). The germline CDR1 and CDR2 sequences are DFQATT and SNEGSKA (reference sequence). The CDR3 runs to 13 residues. V shed 0 bases and J shed 5 bases, with 10 bases lying between them. This CDR3 reads CSARDLGGYGYTF. CDR3 DNA sequence: TGCAGTGCTAGAGATCTAGGGGGTTATGGCTACACCTTC.

This clonotype came up many times. The chain uses TRBV28 and TRBJ1-1; D is ambiguous. The CDR3 contains 11 residues. V was trimmed by 8 bases and J by 11 bases, leaving 15 bases between them. Germline CDR1 is MDHEN and CDR2 is SYDVKM. This chain's CDR3 is CASQRRTEAFF. The CDR3 bases are TGTGCCAGCCAACGGCGAACAGAGGCTTTCTTT.

This clonotype has ten or more counts. The chain links TRBV7-8 to TRBJ2-7; tentative D call: TRBD2 (6 bases). Germline lookup yields CDR1 SGHVS and CDR2 FQNEAQ. V was cut by 5 bases and J by 3 bases, with 14 bases left in between. CDR3 length equals 14 residues. CDR3 protein: CASSRERADYEQYF. CDR3 bases: TGTGCCAGCAGCCGCGAGCGGGCCGACTACGAGCAGTACTTC. The variable domain in full, completed from reference TRBV7-8 and TRBJ2-7, reads GAGVSQSPRYKVAKRGQDVALRCDPISGHVSLFWYQQALGQGPEFLTYFQNEAQLDKSGLPSDRFFAERPEGSVSTLKIQRTQQEDSAVYLCASSRERADYEQYFGPGTRLTVT.

V is TRBV5-4 and J is TRBJ2-7; 11 bases fit TRBD2. Germline V gene lookup returns CDR1 SGHNT and CDR2 YYREEE (reference sequence). Unmatched junction bases numbered 12, after V lost 4 bases and J lost 9 bases. The CDR3 consists of 15 residues. Here the CDR3 reads CASSDGTSGLRGQYF. CDR3 DNA sequence: TGTGCCAGCAGCGACGGGACTAGCGGACTACGAGGGCAGTACTTC. Full variable domain (rest looked up from reference TRBV5-4 and TRBJ2-7): ETGVTQSPTHLIKTRGQQVTLRCSSQSGHNTVSWYQQALGQGPQFIFQYYREEENGRGNFPPRFSGLQFPNYSSELNVNALELDDSALYLCASSDGTSGLRGQYFGPGTRLTVT.

The chain is built from TRBV10-2 and TRBJ2-4; 7 bases fit TRBD1. V trimming: 2 bases; J trimming: 3 bases; junction bases outside the gene matches: 4. The CDR3 is made up of 15 amino acids. The germline V gene encodes CDR1 WSHSY and CDR2 SAAADI. In nucleotides, the CDR3 is TGCGCCAGCAGTGAGGGACAGGCGTACAAAAACATTCAGTACTTC. Protein sequence: CASSEGQAYKNIQYF.

V gene TRBV6-1 combines with J gene TRBJ1-5; maybe TRBD1 (5 bases). Germline V gene lookup returns CDR1 MNHNS and CDR2 SASEGT. V was clipped by 7 bases and J by 7 bases, with 14 bases between them. The CDR3 spans 13 residues. CDR3 sequence reads: CASNLGPNQPQHF. CDR3 in DNA: TGTGCCAGCAATCTGGGGCCTAACCAGCCCCAGCATTTT.

There are many counts of this clonotype. The CDR3 is CASIRQQNYGYTF. Here the CDR3 DNA reads TGTGCCAGCATCCGACAGCAGAACTATGGCTACACCTTC. The chain has TRBV2 and TRBJ1-2; D perhaps matches TRBD1 (5 bases). The germline V gene has CDR1 SNHLY and CDR2 FYNNEI. The CDR3 has 13 amino acids. V lost 7 bases and J 2 bases, leaving 11 bases between the germline ends. The full variable domain, rest sourced from reference TRBV2 and TRBJ1-2, is EPEVTQTPSHQVTQMGQEVILRCVPISNHLYFYWYRQILGQKVEFLVSFYNNEISEKSEIFDDQFSVERPDGSNFTLKIRSTKLEDSAMYFCASIRQQNYGYTFGSGTRLTVV.

This clonotype has ten or more counts. V usage is TRBV11-1 and J usage is TRBJ2-5; D is unresolved. Germline CDR1 SGHAT, CDR2 FQDESV (reference sequence). The germline V and J ends were trimmed by 1 base and 5 bases, with 11 bases remaining between them. This CDR3 region has 14 residues. The CDR3 loop reads CASSLELLVETQYF. CDR3 nucleotide sequence: TGTGCCAGCAGCTTAGAACTTCTCGTGGAGACCCAGTACTTC. The whole variable domain, remainder taken from reference TRBV11-1 and TRBJ2-5, is EAEVAQSPRYKITEKSQAVAFWCDPISGHATLYWYRQILGQGPELLVQFQDESVVDDSQLPKDRFSAERLKGVDSTLKIQPAELGDSAMYLCASSLELLVETQYFGPGTRLLVL.

The sample holds many counts of this clonotype. V usage is TRBV20-1 and J usage is TRBJ2-5; 13 bases align to TRBD2. The CDR3 runs to 16 residues. Trimming took 4 bases from V and 0 from J; bases not matched to a gene: 5. Per germline, CDR1 DFQATT and CDR2 SNEGSKA (reference sequence). The CDR3 is CSATGLAGQYQETQYF. In DNA form, the CDR3 reads TGCAGTGCTACGGGACTAGCGGGGCAATACCAAGAGACCCAGTACTTC.

This clonotype was recorded many times. The V and J genes are TRBV29-1 and TRBJ2-7; the D gene is possibly TRBD2 (5 bases). V was pared by 4 bases and J by 3 bases, with 16 bases between. This CDR3 contains 14 residues. The germline CDR1 and CDR2 sequences are SQVTM and ANQGSEA. The CDR3 DNA reads TGCAGCGTTGTAGTGTCCAACGAGGGCTACGAGCAGTACTTC. Translating it yields CSVVVSNEGYEQYF.

This clonotype was seen repeatedly, ten times or more. This sequence joins TRBV28 and TRBJ1-6; 11 positions agree with TRBD1. V dropped 3 bases and J dropped 6; count of bases not matched to a gene: 4. The germline V gene encodes CDR1 MDHEN and CDR2 SYDVKM. The CDR3 covers 16 residues. The CDR3 loop is CASSLGQGVPNSPLHF. Written as DNA, the CDR3 is TGTGCCAGCAGTTTGGGACAGGGGGTTCCTAATTCACCCCTCCACTTT.

The sample holds many counts of this clonotype. DNA for the CDR3: TGTGCCAGCAGCGACGACCCCGAAAAAAACATTCAGTACTTC. Translating it yields CASSDDPEKNIQYF. This chain uses TRBV9 with TRBJ2-4; no clear D gene. Trimming took 3 bases from V and 4 from J, leaving 11 bases between them. The CDR3 has 14 amino acids. Looked up from germline, CDR1 is SGDLS and CDR2 is YYNGEE.

The chain recombines TRBV7-8 with TRBJ1-2, with 8 positions matching TRBD1. Germline values: CDR1 SGHVS, CDR2 FQNEAQ. Trimming took 5 bases from V and 7 from J; bases not matched to a gene: 3. This CDR3 is 12 amino acids long. The CDR3 nucleotides read TGTGCCAGCAGCCTGGACAGGGCTGGCTACACCTTC. It encodes CASSLDRAGYTF.

This clonotype came up many times. The CDR3, as DNA: TGTGCCAGCAGCAAAGGGCCCGAGCAATACTACGAGCAGTACTTC. Amino acids: CASSKGPEQYYEQYF. The chain recombines TRBV7-9 with TRBJ2-7; D uncertain. This CDR3 comprises 15 residues. Trimming took 5 bases from V and 3 from J, leaving 17 bases between them. Germline-derived CDR1 and CDR2 are SEHNR and FQNEAQ (reference sequence).

This clonotype was observed many times. V is TRBV6-1 and J is TRBJ1-1; tentative D call: TRBD1 (5 bases). V lost 4 bases to trimming and J lost 3 bases, with 18 bases between them. The CDR3 contains 16 residues. Germline V lookup: CDR1 MNHNS, CDR2 SASEGT. CDR3 nucleotides: TGTGCCAGCAGTGTGGATCCAGCAGGGTCGGACACTGAAGCTTTCTTT. It yields the protein CASSVDPAGSDTEAFF.

The sample holds many counts of this clonotype. The rearrangement joins TRBV29-1 to TRBJ2-1; D is possibly TRBD1 (6 bases). CDR3 size: 19 residues. V was cut by 4 bases and J by 7 bases, with 32 bases left in between. Germline V lookup: CDR1 SQVTM, CDR2 ANQGSEA. CDR3 bases: TGCAGCGTTGCGGTTCGGTCGAAGTTCCTTTCCGGGACAAAGAATGAGCAGTTCTTC. This encodes CSVAVRSKFLSGTKNEQFF.

In this sample, this clonotype turned up a few times. The chain joins TRBV4-1 to TRBJ2-5; D not resolved. CDR1 and CDR2 from the germline V gene are MGHRA and YSYEKL. This CDR3 spans 15 amino acids. V was trimmed by 1 base and J by 5 bases, leaving 14 bases between them. The CDR3 region is CASSQGAASTETQYF. The CDR3 coding sequence is TGCGCCAGCAGCCAAGGTGCGGCGTCTACGGAGACCCAGTACTTC.

This clonotype was recorded a few times. CDR3 in amino acids: CSAGGGANQETQYF. The CDR3 nucleotides read TGCAGTGCGGGGGGGGGGGCGAACCAAGAGACCCAGTACTTC. The chain employs TRBV20-1 and TRBJ2-5; D possibly corresponds to TRBD2 (7 bases). The CDR3 runs to 14 residues. Between the trimmed V and J ends, which lost 6 bases and 0 bases, there was a span of 14 bases. CDR1 is DFQATT and CDR2 is SNEGSKA in the germline V gene (reference sequence).

This clonotype was counted many times. The chain links TRBV7-9 to TRBJ2-5, with D possibly matching TRBD1 (6 bases). This CDR3 has 15 amino acids. Germline V lookup: CDR1 SEHNR, CDR2 FQNEAQ (reference sequence). The ends were cut back, 5 bases at V and 5 bases at J, with 18 bases in the middle. CDR3: CASSGLWTVGETQYF. DNA for the CDR3: TGTGCCAGCAGCGGCTTATGGACAGTCGGCGAGACCCAGTACTTC.

V gene TRBV5-1 combines with J gene TRBJ2-7, with D maybe TRBD1 (5 bases). Germline CDR1 is SGHRS and CDR2 is YFSETQ. The CDR3 runs to 14 residues. With 0 bases removed from V and 3 bases from J, the gap between germline ends came to 10 bases. The CDR3: CASSLERGFYEQYF. CDR3 bases: TGCGCCAGCAGCTTGGAAAGGGGCTTCTACGAGCAGTACTTC.

This clonotype was seen many times. The chain has TRBV20-1 and TRBJ1-2, with D maybe TRBD1 (6 bases). Looked up from germline, CDR1 is DFQATT and CDR2 is SNEGSKA (reference sequence). The germline V and J ends were trimmed by 3 bases and 3 bases, with 14 bases remaining between them. The CDR3 contains 14 residues. CDR3 sequence: CSARPTYRDYGYTF. The CDR3 DNA follows: TGCAGTGCTAGGCCTACATACAGGGACTATGGCTACACCTTC.

This clonotype was counted many times. This chain connects TRBV2 to TRBJ2-1; D is perhaps TRBD1 or TRBD2 (5 bases each). Germline-derived CDR1 and CDR2 are SNHLY and FYNNEI. The germline V and J ends were trimmed by 6 bases and 4 bases, with 19 bases remaining between them. The CDR3 loop spans 16 amino acids. CDR3 DNA: TGTGCCAGCAGGAGGGGACCCCGCGGCGCATACAATGAGCAGTTCTTC. It is translated as CASRRGPRGAYNEQFF.

This clonotype was picked up many times. The V gene is TRBV27, the J gene TRBJ1-5; 10 bases align to TRBD1. The ends lost 8 bases at V and 0 bases at J; junction bases unmatched: 4. Germline V CDR1 and CDR2: MNHEY, SMNVEV (reference sequence). This CDR3 region has 15 residues. The CDR3 coding sequence is TGTGCCAGCGGGACAGGGGCTTATAGCAATCAGCCCCAGCATTTT. This sequence encodes CASGTGAYSNQPQHF.

This clonotype was detected many times. The chain joins TRBV27 to TRBJ1-1, with 7 bases matching TRBD1. Germline CDR1 and CDR2: MNHEY and SMNVEV (reference sequence). V lost 4 bases to trimming and J lost 8 bases; unmatched junction nucleotides: 19. The CDR3 has 17 amino acids. Here the CDR3 reads CASSSKRWTGLLGEAFF. The DNA for the CDR3 is TGTGCCAGCAGTTCTAAACGATGGACAGGTCTGTTAGGGGAAGCTTTCTTT.